This is a list of T cell receptor beta chains from one sample in a study of metastatic and nonmetastatic thyroid tumors. TCRdb ran MiXCR on the PCR reads. The sample lists about 17,000 clones, roughly 22% seen once, with about a fifth in the top ten. The specimen sequenced was adjacent normal tissue. Receptors originate from a female donor with papillary thyroid cancer or a benign thyroid nodule (not recorded which). Some clones in this sample may be carry-over from other donors' samples. CDR3s include the opening cysteine and the closing phenylalanine or tryptophan. D genes are given only for firm matches. Where a row states a size, it is once, few, many or the class of an expanded clone; other rows omit it.

clone size	V gene	D gene	J gene	CDR3 protein	CDR3 DNA
NA	TRBV2	NA	TRBJ2-7	CASLRGTYEQYF	TGTGCCAGTCTCCGGGGTACCTACGAGCAGTACTTC
NA	TRBV20-1	TRBD2	TRBJ2-3	CSAQRTSGYSTDTQYF	TGCAGTGCTCAGCGGACTAGCGGTTATAGCACAGATACGCAGTATTTT
NA	TRBV3-1	NA	TRBJ1-2	CASSQETRRGYTF	TGTGCCAGCAGCCAAGAGACCCGGAGGGGCTACACCTTC
NA	TRBV7-6	NA	TRBJ2-7	CASSLPGGLDEQYF	TGTGCCAGCAGCCTACCGGGCGGGCTTGACGAGCAGTACTTC
NA	TRBV14	NA	TRBJ2-3	CASSQDQITGKDTQYF	TGTGCCAGCAGCCAAGATCAAATCACGGGAAAAGATACGCAGTATTTT
few	TRBV6-2/TRBV6-3	NA	TRBJ2-6	CASSYSSWTGANVLTF	TGTGCCAGCAGTTACTCCAGTTGGACTGGGGCCAACGTCCTGACTTTC
NA	TRBV5-1	NA	TRBJ2-7	CASRVTGLQRDEQYF	TGCGCCAGCAGGGTGACGGGACTGCAGAGGGACGAGCAGTACTTC
NA	TRBV5-1	TRBD1	TRBJ1-1	CASSLEGAPSNTEAFF	TGCGCCAGCAGCTTGGAGGGGGCGCCTTCGAACACTGAAGCTTTCTTT
NA	TRBV12-3/TRBV12-4	NA	TRBJ2-2	CASSLEILRTGGLFF	TGTGCCAGCAGTTTGGAGATCTTGAGAACCGGGGGGCTGTTTTTT
few	TRBV27	TRBD2	TRBJ2-3	CASSLAGAGDTQYF	TGTGCCAGCAGTCTAGCGGGAGCCGGAGATACGCAGTATTTT
few	TRBV19	NA	TRBJ2-7	CASSNSYEQYF	TGTGCCAGTAGTAACTCCTACGAGCAGTACTTC
NA	TRBV2	TRBD1	TRBJ1-1	CASDRSRFRTGRMNTEAFF	TGTGCCAGCGATAGAAGCAGATTCAGGACAGGGCGAATGAACACTGAAGCTTTCTTT
few	TRBV6-2/TRBV6-3	NA	TRBJ1-2	CASSYSGTNYGYTF	TGTGCCAGCAGTTACTCCGGGACAAACTATGGCTACACCTTC
NA	TRBV7-9	NA	TRBJ1-5	CASSRQAARQPQHF	TGTGCCAGCAGCCGACAGGCGGCGAGGCAGCCCCAGCATTTT
many	TRBV6-1	TRBD1	TRBJ1-1	CASSRTGPPNTEAFF	TGTGCCAGCAGTCGGACAGGCCCCCCGAACACTGAAGCTTTCTTT
NA	TRBV20-1	NA	TRBJ2-5	CSASGVLGTEETQYF	TGCAGTGCTAGCGGCGTACTAGGGACTGAAGAGACCCAGTACTTC
NA	TRBV7-2	NA	TRBJ2-7	CASSLQPGFYEQYF	TGTGCCAGCAGCTTACAACCCGGATTTTACGAGCAGTACTTC
NA	TRBV11-2	TRBD2	TRBJ2-3	CASSSKTSGGTDTQYF	TGTGCCAGCAGCTCAAAGACTAGCGGGGGCACAGATACGCAGTATTTT
few	TRBV18	NA	TRBJ1-2	CASSPEGPLLNGYTF	TGTGCCAGCTCACCCGAGGGACCCCTACTGAATGGCTACACCTTC
few	TRBV10-2	NA	TRBJ2-1	CASATRGTSYNEQFF	TGCGCCAGCGCCACCCGAGGGACGTCCTACAATGAGCAGTTCTTC
many	TRBV27	TRBD1	TRBJ1-2	CASRFPGQGHGYTF	TGTGCCAGCAGGTTCCCGGGACAGGGGCATGGCTACACCTTC
few	TRBV27	TRBD1	TRBJ2-7	CASSPGTGSLSYEQYF	TGTGCCAGCAGTCCCGGGACAGGGTCCCTTTCCTACGAGCAGTACTTC
few	TRBV12-3/TRBV12-4	NA	TRBJ1-2	CASSELGLGSNYGYTF	TGTGCCAGCAGTGAATTGGGGCTGGGGTCTAACTATGGCTACACCTTC
NA	TRBV30	TRBD2	TRBJ2-1	CAWSLSGRLNEQFF	TGTGCCTGGAGTCTTAGCGGGAGACTGAATGAGCAGTTCTTC
NA	TRBV20-1	NA	TRBJ1-1	CSSHRAASVMNTEAFF	TGCAGTTCACACAGGGCTGCGTCTGTTATGAACACTGAAGCTTTCTTT
once	TRBV18	TRBD1	TRBJ2-7	CASSPGQGSSYEQYF	TGTGCCAGCTCACCCGGACAGGGAAGCTCCTACGAGCAGTACTTC
few	TRBV6-7	NA	TRBJ2-7	CASSLVGPGSYEQYF	TGTGCCAGCAGTTTGGTTGGTCCCGGATCCTACGAGCAGTACTTC
few	TRBV6-5	NA	TRBJ2-5	CASSYDSGETQYF	TGTGCCAGCAGTTACGACAGTGGTGAGACCCAGTACTTC
NA	TRBV6-6	NA	TRBJ2-6	CASSYGADWSGANVLTF	TGTGCCAGCAGTTACGGTGCGGACTGGTCTGGGGCCAACGTCCTGACTTTC
few	TRBV14	NA	TRBJ1-2	CASSQVRDYGYTF	TGTGCCAGCAGCCAAGTACGGGATTATGGCTACACCTTC
many	TRBV2	TRBD1	TRBJ1-3	CASHDRGSGNTIYF	TGTGCCAGCCATGACAGGGGGTCTGGAAACACCATATATTTT
few	TRBV20-1	TRBD2	TRBJ2-1	CSATLAGGTYNEQFF	TGCAGTGCCACCTTAGCGGGAGGGACCTACAATGAGCAGTTCTTC
NA	TRBV9	NA	TRBJ2-3	CASGDNRADTQYF	TGTGCCAGCGGGGATAACAGGGCAGATACGCAGTATTTT
few	TRBV11-2	NA	TRBJ1-3	CASSLEPGVSGNTIYF	TGTGCCAGCAGCTTAGAGCCCGGCGTCTCTGGAAACACCATATATTTT
NA	TRBV6-1	NA	TRBJ1-2	CASSGQWGKDNYGYTF	TGTGCCAGCAGTGGACAGTGGGGAAAGGATAACTATGGCTACACCTTC
NA	TRBV4-1	TRBD2	TRBJ2-7	CASSQDRTSGSYEQYF	TGCGCCAGCAGCCAAGATAGGACTAGCGGATCCTACGAGCAGTACTTC
few	TRBV12-3/TRBV12-4	TRBD2	TRBJ2-4	CASILVGGKNIQYF	TGTGCCAGCATCCTAGTGGGAGGGAAAAACATTCAGTACTTC
few	TRBV27	NA	TRBJ1-6	CASSSGTVPNSPLHF	TGTGCCAGCAGTTCCGGGACCGTTCCTAATTCACCCCTCCACTTT
few	TRBV19	NA	TRBJ2-7	CASSTLEAGNYEQYF	TGTGCCAGTAGTACCCTAGAGGCGGGAAACTACGAGCAGTACTTC
few	TRBV30	TRBD1	TRBJ1-3	CAWSPRTGAYGNTIYF	TGTGCCTGGAGTCCGAGGACAGGGGCATATGGAAACACCATATATTTT
NA	TRBV20-1	TRBD1	TRBJ1-1	CSAPPGGRTEAFF	TGCAGTGCTCCGCCAGGGGGTCGGACTGAAGCTTTCTTT
few	TRBV29-1	TRBD2	TRBJ2-1	CSILGRAGNEQFF	TGCAGCATACTTGGGAGGGCGGGGAATGAGCAGTTCTTC